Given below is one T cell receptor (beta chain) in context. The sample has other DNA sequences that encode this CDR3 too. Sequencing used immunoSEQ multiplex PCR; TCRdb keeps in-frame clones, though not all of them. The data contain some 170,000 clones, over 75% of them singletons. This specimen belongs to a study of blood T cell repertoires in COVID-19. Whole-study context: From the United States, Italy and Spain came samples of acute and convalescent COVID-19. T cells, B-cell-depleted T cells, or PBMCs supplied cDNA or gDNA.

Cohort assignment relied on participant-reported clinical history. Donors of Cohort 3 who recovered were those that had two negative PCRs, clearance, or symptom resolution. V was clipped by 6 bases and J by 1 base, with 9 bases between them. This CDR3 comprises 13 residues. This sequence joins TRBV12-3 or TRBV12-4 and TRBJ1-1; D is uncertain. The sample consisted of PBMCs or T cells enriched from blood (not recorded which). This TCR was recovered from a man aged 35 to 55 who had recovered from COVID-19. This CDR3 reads CASSLTGNTEAFF. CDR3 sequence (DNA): TGTGCCAGCAGCCTCACGGGGAACACTGAAGCTTTCTTT.